The 16 T cell receptor beta chains in this list originate from one sample, sequenced in a study of HIV-infected patients and healthy controls (dated 2014 in TCRdb). The library was produced with 5' RACE. The instrument was an Illumina MiSeq. 400 to 650 ng RNA was reverse transcribed with SuperScript III using primers against the alpha and beta constant regions. Separate alpha and beta chain libraries were made by chain-specific third strand synthesis with multiplexing indices. TCRdb reran the public reads through fastp at Q25 and MiXCR, keeping productive beta chains. Rows are unified per CDR3 protein, each entry keeping the most common DNA and genes. The sample table holds about 5,800 distinct CDR3 sequences, of which more than 8.5% were seen once. Roughly 12% of the sample is held by the ten biggest clonotypes. Whole blood was used without fractionating the cells, so the repertoire represented all peripheral T cells without sorting.

This material consisted of blood, taken before antiretroviral therapy. The source is an adult with HIV infection.

The chain is built from TRBV7-9 and TRBJ2-3, with TRBD2 as a possible D gene (6 bases). The CDR3 has 16 amino acids. Trimming pared 0 bases from V and 2 bases from J, leaving 12 bases between. The germline V gene encodes CDR1 SEHNR and CDR2 FQNEAQ (reference sequence). The CDR3 region is CASSLAIGGVTDTQYF. The DNA of the CDR3 is TGTGCCAGCAGCTTAGCGATTGGCGGGGTCACAGATACGCAGTATTTT.

This clonotype was found many times. This chain connects TRBV7-9 to TRBJ1-6; TRBD1 is a possible D gene (6 bases). This CDR3 region has 15 residues. Germline CDR1 reads SEHNR; CDR2 reads FQNEAQ (reference sequence). Deletions cut 6 bases from V and 7 bases from J, with 16 bases between. The CDR3 region is CASSRWTAPNSPLHF. The DNA for the CDR3 is TGTGCCAGCAGTCGTTGGACAGCTCCAAATTCACCCCTCCACTTT.

This clonotype was observed many times. The chain joins TRBV6-5 to TRBJ1-2, with D unresolved. In germline, CDR1 is MNHEY, CDR2 SVGAGI. The CDR3 consists of 14 residues. The germline V and J ends were trimmed by 7 bases and 1 base, with 13 bases remaining between them. The CDR3 DNA reads as TGTGCCAGCATGGACCCCTGGAGTAACTATGGCTACACCTTC. Protein sequence: CASMDPWSNYGYTF.

Sample share makes this clonotype medium-sized. The junction differs from germline at one of its ends, possibly a read error. The chain has TRBV4-1 and TRBJ2-1, with TRBD1 identical over 8 bases. There are 12 residues in the CDR3. Germline V gives CDR1 MGHRA, CDR2 YSYEKL. CDR3: CASSQVRGQASF. DNA for the CDR3: TGCGCCAGCAGCCAAGTGAGGGGACAGGCCAGCTTC.

The J gene is TRBJ1-2, the V gene TRBV27; the D gene is possibly TRBD1 (5 bases). The CDR3 loop spans 13 amino acids. Germline values: CDR1 MNHEY, CDR2 SMNVEV (reference sequence). The V and J ends lost 8 bases and 5 bases respectively, with 15 bases between them. CDR3 nucleotides: TGTGCCAGCGGGGGAATGGGGCCTTATGGCTACACCTTC. It codes for CASGGMGPYGYTF.

In this sample, this clonotype is large. The chain has TRBV10-3 and TRBJ2-5; 13 positions agree with TRBD2. The CDR3 totals 16 residues. Germline loops: CDR1 ENHRY, CDR2 SYGVKD. Trimming at V came to 6 bases and at J to 2 bases, leaving 6 bases not matched to a gene. The CDR3 coding sequence is TGTGCCATCAGACCCGGGACTAGCGGGGATCAAGAGACCCAGTACTTC. Translation: CAIRPGTSGDQETQYF.

This clonotype was observed many times. V gene TRBV7-2 combines with J gene TRBJ2-3; 8 bases match TRBD2. V dropped 3 bases and J dropped 3; count of bases not matched to a gene: 5. The CDR3 is 15 amino acids. Per germline, CDR1 SGHTA and CDR2 FQGNSA. CDR3 bases: TGTGCCAGCAGCTTCTCCAGCGGGGGAACAGATACGCAGTATTTT. This translates into CASSFSSGGTDTQYF. Full variable domain (remainder filled in from reference TRBV7-2 and TRBJ2-3): GAGVSQSPSNKVTEKGKDVELRCDPISGHTALYWYRQSLGQGLEFLIYFQGNSAPDKSGLPSDRFSAERTGGSVSTLTIQRTQQEDSAVYLCASSFSSGGTDTQYFGPGTRLTVL.

This clonotype counts as medium-sized. The rearrangement links TRBV20-1 to TRBJ1-2; possible D gene TRBD1, 6 bases. CDR3 length: 15 amino acids. Trimming cost V 0 bases and J 4 bases, with 15 bases left between them. The V gene's germline CDR1 is DFQATT and CDR2 SNEGSKA (reference sequence). In nucleotides, the CDR3 is TGCAGTGCTAGAGATTGGGGGGCTTCAACCTATGGCTACACCTTC. It is translated as CSARDWGASTYGYTF.

The chain combines TRBV7-2 with TRBJ2-5; 7 bases map to TRBD2. The J segment lost 9 bases and the V segment lost 4 bases, leaving 17 bases of the junction unmatched. Germline loops: CDR1 SGHTA, CDR2 FQGNSA. The length of the CDR3 is 16 residues. This CDR3 is CASSSAGLKGRWAQYF. The CDR3, as DNA: TGTGCCAGCAGCTCAGCGGGGTTGAAGGGTCGGTGGGCCCAGTACTTC.

The chain carries TRBV19 and TRBJ2-1, with a possible D match to TRBD2 (6 bases). V was pared by 5 bases and J by 3 bases, with 11 bases between. The CDR3 runs to 14 residues. Germline V gene lookup returns CDR1 LNHDA and CDR2 SQIVND (reference sequence). The CDR3 protein is CASSGGGLYNEQFF. The CDR3 coding sequence is TGTGCCAGTAGTGGGGGAGGCCTCTACAATGAGCAGTTCTTC. The whole variable domain, filled in from reference TRBV19 and TRBJ2-1, reads DGGITQSPKYLFRKEGQNVTLSCEQNLNHDAMYWYRQDPGQGLRLIYYSQIVNDFQKGDIAEGYSVSREKKESFPLTVTSAQKNPTAFYLCASSGGGLYNEQFFGPGTRLTVL.

The CDR3 region has the DNA TGCGCCAGCAGCTTGACGACGGACACGTCCGGAAACACCATATATTTT. The encoded protein is CASSLTTDTSGNTIYF. The chain links TRBV4-1 to TRBJ1-3, with D tentatively TRBD1 (5 bases). The CDR3 extends over 16 amino acids. V was trimmed by 5 bases and J by 4 bases, leaving 18 bases between them. CDR1 MGHRA and CDR2 YSYEKL come from the germline V gene.

This clonotype was observed a single time. The V call is TRBV11-2, the J call TRBJ1-6, with a tentative D call TRBD1 (5 bases). Germline V gene sequence: CDR1 SGHAT, CDR2 FQNNGV. The CDR3 contains 14 residues. Trimming took 1 base from V and 11 from J, leaving 12 bases between them. CDR3 sequence: CASSLARVGAPLHF. The DNA for the CDR3 is TGTGCCAGCAGCTTAGCCCGGGTAGGGGCACCCCTCCACTTT.

In this sample, this clonotype turned up many times. The chain has TRBV5-4 and TRBJ1-1; TRBD1 matches 8 bases. CDR1 SGHNT and CDR2 YYREEE come from the germline V gene (reference sequence). CDR3 size: 15 residues. After removal of 0 bases from V and 1 base from J, the junction contained 2 bases not matched to a gene. The CDR3 here is CASSLGDRRNTEAFF. CDR3 DNA: TGTGCCAGCAGCTTGGGGGACAGGCGGAACACTGAAGCTTTCTTT.

This clonotype has just a few counts. The chain is built from TRBV5-1 and TRBJ1-3; no clear D gene. Trimming cost V 0 bases and J 0 bases, with 19 bases left between them. CDR1 is SGHRS, CDR2 YFSETQ, per germline. This CDR3 is 19 amino acids long. In DNA, the CDR3 is TGCGCCAGCAGCTTGGGGGCAGGCTCCCTAAGGAGCTCTGGAAACACCATATATTTT. Translated: CASSLGAGSLRSSGNTIYF.

The sample holds a few counts of this clonotype. This sequence joins TRBV4-1 and TRBJ2-7, with D perhaps matching TRBD1 or TRBD2 (5 bases each). This CDR3 spans 16 amino acids. Between the trimmed V and J ends, which lost 3 bases and 0 bases, there was a span of 15 bases. The germline CDR1 and CDR2 sequences are MGHRA and YSYEKL. This CDR3 is CASSQEQRGGSYEQYF. Written as DNA, the CDR3 is TGCGCCAGCAGCCAGGAACAGAGGGGCGGCTCCTACGAGCAGTACTTC.

This clonotype was observed at least ten times. The chain combines TRBV29-1 with TRBJ1-1; D is undetermined. Germline V gives CDR1 SQVTM, CDR2 ANQGSEA. V was shortened by 7 bases and J by 1 base, with 13 bases between the two germline ends. The CDR3 is 13 residues long. As DNA, the CDR3 is TGCAGCGCCCGAAGGGAAGCGAACACTGAAGCTTTCTTT. It encodes CSARREANTEAFF.